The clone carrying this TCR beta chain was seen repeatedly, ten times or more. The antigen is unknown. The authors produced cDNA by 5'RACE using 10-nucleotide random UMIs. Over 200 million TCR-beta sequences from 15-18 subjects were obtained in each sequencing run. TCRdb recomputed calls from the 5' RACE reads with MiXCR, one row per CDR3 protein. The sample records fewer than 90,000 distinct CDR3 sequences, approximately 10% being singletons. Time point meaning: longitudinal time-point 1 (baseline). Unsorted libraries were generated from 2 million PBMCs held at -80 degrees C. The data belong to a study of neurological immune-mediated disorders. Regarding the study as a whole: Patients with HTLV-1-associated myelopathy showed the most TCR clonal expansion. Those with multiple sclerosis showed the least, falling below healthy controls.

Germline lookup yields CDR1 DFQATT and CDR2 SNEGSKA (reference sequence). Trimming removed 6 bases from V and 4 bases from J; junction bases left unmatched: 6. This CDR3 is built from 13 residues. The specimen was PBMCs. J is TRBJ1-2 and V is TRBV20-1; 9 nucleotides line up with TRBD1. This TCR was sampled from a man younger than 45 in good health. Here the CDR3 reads CSAHDRGGYGYTF. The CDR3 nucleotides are TGCAGTGCCCACGACAGGGGGGGCTATGGCTACACCTTC.